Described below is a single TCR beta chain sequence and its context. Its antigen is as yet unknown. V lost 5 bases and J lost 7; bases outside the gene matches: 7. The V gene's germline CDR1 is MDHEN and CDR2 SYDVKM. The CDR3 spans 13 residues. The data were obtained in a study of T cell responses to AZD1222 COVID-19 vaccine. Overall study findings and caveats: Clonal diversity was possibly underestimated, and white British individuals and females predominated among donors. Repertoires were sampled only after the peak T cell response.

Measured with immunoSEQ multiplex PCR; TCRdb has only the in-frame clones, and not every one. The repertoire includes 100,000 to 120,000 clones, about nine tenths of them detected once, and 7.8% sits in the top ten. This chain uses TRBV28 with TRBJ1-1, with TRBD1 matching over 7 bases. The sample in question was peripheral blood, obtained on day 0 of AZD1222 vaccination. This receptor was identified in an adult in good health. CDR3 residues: CASSLPGQDEAFF. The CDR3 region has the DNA TGTGCCAGCAGTCTGCCCGGACAGGATGAAGCTTTCTTT.